These 10 T cell receptor beta chains originate from one sample sequenced in a study of human T cells and chemical hapten exposure. Regarding time point: patch test 1, 2 weeks after DPC sensitization. Noted treatment: therapeutic diphenylcyclopropenone sensitization with weekly scalp DPC. TCRdb analysed the RACE reads with MiXCR anew, one entry per CDR3 protein. The sample yields about 69,000 distinct CDR3 sequences, 32% seen once. Sequencing was performed on whole blood, taken in connection with sensitization to the hapten diphenylcyclopropenone (DPC). The receptors derive from a man in his forties or fifties with alopecia areata. Some clones in this sample may be carry-over from other donors' samples.

The V and J genes are TRBV20-1 and TRBJ2-3; 13 bases map to TRBD2. The CDR3 covers 17 residues. Germline V CDR1 and CDR2: DFQATT, SNEGSKA (reference sequence). Germline trimming cut 5 bases from V and 4 bases from J; bases unmatched to any gene: 12. The CDR3 nucleotides read TGCAGTGCTCCAGCGAAGGGGACTAGCGGGAACCCAGATACGCAGTATTTT. Translation: CSAPAKGTSGNPDTQYF.

The chain carries TRBV20-1 and TRBJ1-6, with D perhaps matching TRBD1 (6 bases). The V end lost 7 bases, the J end lost 0 bases, and 13 bases lay between the germline ends. The CDR3 consists of 15 residues. Germline V gives CDR1 DFQATT, CDR2 SNEGSKA (reference sequence). The CDR3 DNA reads as TGCAGTGTGAGAGGGGACATCTCCTATAATTCACCCCTCCACTTT. Protein product: CSVRGDISYNSPLHF.

V is TRBV6-5 and J is TRBJ1-1, with D possibly matching TRBD1 (5 bases). V shed 4 bases and J shed 0 bases, with 12 bases lying between them. The V gene's germline CDR1 is MNHEY and CDR2 SVGAGI. This CDR3 has 15 amino acids. The CDR3 DNA sequence: TGTGCCAGCAGTTCGGGACGGAAGTTGAACACTGAAGCTTTCTTT. Translating gives CASSSGRKLNTEAFF.

The chain combines TRBV28 with TRBJ2-3; 9 bases are shared with TRBD2. Per the germline V gene, CDR1 is MDHEN and CDR2 is SYDVKM. The CDR3 runs 15 residues. V shed 6 bases, J shed 4 bases, and the junction held 8 bases outside the gene matches. DNA for the CDR3: TGTGCCAGCAGCCCTAGCGGGAAGGGTCCAGATACGCAGTATTTT. This codes for CASSPSGKGPDTQYF.

This clonotype was counted only a few times. This chain joins TRBV7-2 and TRBJ2-3; 9 bases map to TRBD1. Germline trimming cut 5 bases from V and 4 bases from J; bases unmatched to any gene: 4. The germline gives CDR1 SGHTA, CDR2 FQGNSA. This CDR3 has 14 amino acids. The CDR3 nucleotides read TGTGCCAGCAGCCGGGACAGGGCGGCAGATACGCAGTATTTT. This encodes CASSRDRAADTQYF.

The chain combines TRBV7-2 with TRBJ2-1; 8 positions match TRBD1. The germline CDR1 and CDR2 sequences are SGHTA and FQGNSA. The CDR3 spans 15 residues. Unmatched junction bases numbered 10, after V lost 3 bases and J lost 9 bases. The CDR3 loop is CASSFTGGYTAEQFF. Here the CDR3 DNA reads TGTGCCAGCAGCTTTACAGGGGGATACACAGCTGAGCAGTTCTTC. Variable domain in full (rest from reference TRBV7-2 and TRBJ2-1): GAGVSQSPSNKVTEKGKDVELRCDPISGHTALYWYRQSLGQGLEFLIYFQGNSAPDKSGLPSDRFSAERTGGSVSTLTIQRTQQEDSAVYLCASSFTGGYTAEQFFGPGTRLTVL.

This clonotype appeared a few times. The CDR3 DNA is TGTGCCAGCAGCTCGTGGTCAGGGTTAGGAGAGACCCAGTACTTC. It encodes CASSSWSGLGETQYF. The chain couples TRBV7-6 to TRBJ2-5; D is perhaps TRBD1 (5 bases). V was pared by 4 bases and J by 4 bases, with 16 bases between. The CDR3 runs to 15 residues. The germline V gene encodes CDR1 SGHVS and CDR2 FNYEAQ.

This clonotype was recorded a few times. The chain has TRBV15 and TRBJ1-4; D is uncertain. V was clipped by 0 bases and J by 15 bases, with 11 bases between them. The CDR3 has 12 residues. Germline V gene sequence: CDR1 LNHNV, CDR2 YYDKDF (reference sequence). The CDR3 region has the DNA TGTGCCACCAGCAGAGATCGAGGCAGCTTGTTTTTT. It codes for CATSRDRGSLFF.

The CDR3 here is CASSPSGGDYGYTF. DNA for the CDR3: TGTGCCAGCTCACCTTCTGGAGGGGACTATGGCTACACCTTC. The rearrangement links TRBV18 to TRBJ1-2; D is possibly TRBD1 (5 bases). This CDR3 contains 14 residues. V was clipped by 3 bases and J by 3 bases, with 11 bases between them. Germline V gene lookup returns CDR1 KGHSH and CDR2 LQKENI. Combining the CDR3 with reference TRBV18 and TRBJ1-2 gives the whole variable domain NAGVMQNPRHLVRRRGQEARLRCSPMKGHSHVYWYRQLPEEGLKFMVYLQKENIIDESGMPKERFSAEFPKEGPSILRIQQVVRGDSAAYFCASSPSGGDYGYTFGSGTRLTVV.

The gene calls are TRBV7-8 and TRBJ1-2; 11 positions agree with TRBD1. After removal of 1 base from V and 5 bases from J, the junction contained 3 bases not matched to a gene. The V gene's germline CDR1 is SGHVS and CDR2 FQNEAQ. This CDR3 has 15 amino acids. CDR3 loop: CASSLVGTGGYGYTF. The CDR3 DNA reads as TGTGCCAGCAGCTTAGTTGGGACAGGGGGTTATGGCTACACCTTC.